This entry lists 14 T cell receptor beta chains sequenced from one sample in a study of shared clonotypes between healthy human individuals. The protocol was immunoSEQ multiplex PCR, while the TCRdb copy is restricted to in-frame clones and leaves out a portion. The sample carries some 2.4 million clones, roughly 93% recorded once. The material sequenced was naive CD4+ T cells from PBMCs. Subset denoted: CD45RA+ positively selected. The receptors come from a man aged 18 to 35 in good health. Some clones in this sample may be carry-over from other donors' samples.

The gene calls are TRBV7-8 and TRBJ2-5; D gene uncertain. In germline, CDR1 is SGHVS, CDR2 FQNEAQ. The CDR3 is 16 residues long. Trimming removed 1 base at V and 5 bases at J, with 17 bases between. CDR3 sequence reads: CASSLGRQPRRETQYF. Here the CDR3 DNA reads TGTGCCAGCAGCTTAGGTCGCCAGCCAAGAAGGGAGACCCAGTACTTC.

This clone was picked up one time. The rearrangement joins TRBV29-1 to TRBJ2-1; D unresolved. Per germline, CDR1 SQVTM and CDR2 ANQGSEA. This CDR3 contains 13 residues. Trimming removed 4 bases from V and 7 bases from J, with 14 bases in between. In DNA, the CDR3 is TGCAGCGTTGCCTACCTTTTAGGAAATGAGCAGTTCTTC. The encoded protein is CSVAYLLGNEQFF.

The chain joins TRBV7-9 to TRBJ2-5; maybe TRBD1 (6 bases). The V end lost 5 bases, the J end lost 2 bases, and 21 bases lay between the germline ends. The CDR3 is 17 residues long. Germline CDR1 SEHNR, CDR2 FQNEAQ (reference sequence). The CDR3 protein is CASSPGVGAFGQETQYF. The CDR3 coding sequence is TGTGCCAGCAGCCCTGGCGTGGGGGCTTTCGGTCAAGAGACCCAGTACTTC.

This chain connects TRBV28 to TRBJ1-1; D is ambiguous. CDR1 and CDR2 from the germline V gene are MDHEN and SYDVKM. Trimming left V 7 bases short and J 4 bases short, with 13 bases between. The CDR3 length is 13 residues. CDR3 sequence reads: CASTEGYITEAFF. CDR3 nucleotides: TGTGCCAGCACCGAGGGTTATATCACTGAAGCTTTCTTT.

The CDR3 reads CAWGRRVGTSTDTQYF. The CDR3, as DNA: TGTGCCTGGGGCCGACGGGTAGGGACAAGCACAGATACGCAGTATTTT. The rearrangement uses TRBV30 and TRBJ2-3; possible D gene TRBD1, 6 bases. Trimming stripped 5 bases from V and 0 bases from J, with 18 bases between. Per germline, CDR1 GTSNPN and CDR2 SVGIG (reference sequence). The CDR3 has 16 amino acids.

DNA of the CDR3: TGTGCCAGCAGTAATACAGGGTCGGGGACCGGGGAGCTGTTTTTT. Amino acids: CASSNTGSGTGELFF. This chain connects TRBV6-6 to TRBJ2-2; possible D gene TRBD1, 6 bases. Germline values: CDR1 MNHNY, CDR2 SVGAGI (reference sequence). The CDR3 is 15 residues long. The V gene lost 5 bases and the J gene lost 5 bases, with 15 bases spanning the gap.

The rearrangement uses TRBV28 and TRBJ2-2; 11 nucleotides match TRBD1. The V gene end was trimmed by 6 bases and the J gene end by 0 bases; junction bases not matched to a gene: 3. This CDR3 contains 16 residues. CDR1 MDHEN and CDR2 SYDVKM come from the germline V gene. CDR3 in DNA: TGTGCCAGCAGCTTGGACAGGGGGCCGAACACCGGGGAGCTGTTTTTT. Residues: CASSLDRGPNTGELFF. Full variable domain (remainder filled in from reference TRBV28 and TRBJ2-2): DVKVTQSSRYLVKRTGEKVFLECVQDMDHENMFWYRQDPGLGLRLIYFSYDVKMKEKGDIPEGYSVSREKKERFSLILESASTNQTSMYLCASSLDRGPNTGELFFGEGSRLTVL.

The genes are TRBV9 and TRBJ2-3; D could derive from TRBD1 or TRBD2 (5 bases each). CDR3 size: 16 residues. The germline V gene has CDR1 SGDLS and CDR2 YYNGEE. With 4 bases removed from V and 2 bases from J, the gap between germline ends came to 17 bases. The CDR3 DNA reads TGTGCCAGCAGCTCCACGGGGCGCCCCCACACAGATACGCAGTATTTT. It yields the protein CASSSTGRPHTDTQYF. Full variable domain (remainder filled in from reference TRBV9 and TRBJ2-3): DSGVTQTPKHLITATGQRVTLRCSPRSGDLSVYWYQQSLDQGLQFLIQYYNGEERAKGNILERFSAQQFPDLHSELNLSSLELGDSALYFCASSSTGRPHTDTQYFGPGTRLTVL.

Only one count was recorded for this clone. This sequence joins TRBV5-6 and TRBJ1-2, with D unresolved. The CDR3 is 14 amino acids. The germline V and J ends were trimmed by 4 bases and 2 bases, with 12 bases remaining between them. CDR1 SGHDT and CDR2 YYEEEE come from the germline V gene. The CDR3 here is CASSPAGGNYGYTF. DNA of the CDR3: TGTGCCAGCAGCCCCGCGGGCGGCAACTATGGCTACACCTTC. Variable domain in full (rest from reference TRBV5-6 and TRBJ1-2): DAGVTQSPTHLIKTRGQQVTLRCSPKSGHDTVSWYQQALGQGPQFIFQYYEEEERQRGNFPDRFSGHQFPNYSSELNVNALLLGDSALYLCASSPAGGNYGYTFGSGTRLTVV.

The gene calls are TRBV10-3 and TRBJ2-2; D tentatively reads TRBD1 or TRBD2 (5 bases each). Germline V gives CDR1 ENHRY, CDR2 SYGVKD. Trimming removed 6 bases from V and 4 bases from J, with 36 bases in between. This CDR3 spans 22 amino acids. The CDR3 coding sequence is TGTGCCATCAGATCCGTGTGGGGGACGAATGCCCTCGGGCGCTTAGCCACCGGGGAGCTGTTTTTT. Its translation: CAIRSVWGTNALGRLATGELFF.

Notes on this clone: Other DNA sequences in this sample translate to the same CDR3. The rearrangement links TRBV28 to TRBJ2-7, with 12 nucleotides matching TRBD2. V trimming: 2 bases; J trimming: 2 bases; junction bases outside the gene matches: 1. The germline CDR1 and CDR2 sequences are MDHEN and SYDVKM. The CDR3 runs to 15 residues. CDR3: CASSLGLAGTYEQYF. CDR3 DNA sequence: TGTGCCAGCAGTTTAGGACTAGCGGGAACCTACGAGCAGTACTTC.

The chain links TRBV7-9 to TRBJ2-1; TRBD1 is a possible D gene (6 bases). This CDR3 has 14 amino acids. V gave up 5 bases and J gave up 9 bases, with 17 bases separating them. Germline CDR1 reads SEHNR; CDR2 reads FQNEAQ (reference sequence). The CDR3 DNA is TGTGCCAGCAGCCGACTCACAGGGACCCGTGAGCAGTTCTTC. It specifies CASSRLTGTREQFF.

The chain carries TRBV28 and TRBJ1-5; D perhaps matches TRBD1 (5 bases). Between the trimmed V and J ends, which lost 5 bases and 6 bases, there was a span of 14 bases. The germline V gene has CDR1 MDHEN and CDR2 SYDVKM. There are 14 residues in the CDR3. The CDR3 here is CASSQGGASQPQHF. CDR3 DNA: TGTGCCAGCAGTCAAGGAGGGGCGAGTCAGCCCCAGCATTTT.

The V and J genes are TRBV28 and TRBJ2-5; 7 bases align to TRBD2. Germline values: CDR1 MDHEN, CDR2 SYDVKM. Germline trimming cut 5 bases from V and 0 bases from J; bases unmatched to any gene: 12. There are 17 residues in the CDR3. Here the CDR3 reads CASSRSAGYSYQETQYF. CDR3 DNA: TGTGCCAGCAGTCGTTCAGCGGGGTACTCGTACCAAGAGACCCAGTACTTC.